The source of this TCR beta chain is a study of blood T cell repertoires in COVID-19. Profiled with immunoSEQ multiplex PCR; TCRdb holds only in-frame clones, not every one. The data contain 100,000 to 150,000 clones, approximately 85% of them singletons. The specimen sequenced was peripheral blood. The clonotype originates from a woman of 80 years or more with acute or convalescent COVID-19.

As DNA, the CDR3 is TGTGCCAGCAGCCAAGAGGTAGGGGAGGTCTTCACTGAAGCTTTCTTT. It translates to CASSQEVGEVFTEAFF. The V call is TRBV4-2, the J call TRBJ1-1; D may be TRBD1 (5 bases). Looked up from germline, CDR1 is LGHNA and CDR2 is YNFKEQ. The CDR3 runs to 16 residues. V lost 0 bases and J 4 bases, leaving 15 bases between the germline ends.